This TCR beta chain was identified in a study of blood T cell repertoires in COVID-19 (dated by TCRdb to the early 2020s). About the investigation overall: Samples covering the acute and convalescent phases of COVID-19 were provided by collaborators in the United States, Italy and Spain. Sample metadata almost always included a de-identified subject ID, COVID-19 status, age in years and sex. The repertoires were released in a freely available public database intended as a resource for research on the immune response to SARS-CoV-2. The dataset comprised deeply sampled blood TCRbeta repertoires from subjects exposed to, actively infected with, or recovered from COVID-19. The prospective study material was composed of cDNA or gDNA derived from T cells, B-cell-depleted T cells, or PBMCs. HLA class I and class II types, where available, came from metadata supplied by the sample provider rather than from assay-based typing. Samples came from the ongoing ImmuneRACE study (first 160 participants) plus 1,254 subjects from 6 global collaborators.

The germline V gene (reference sequence) supplies CDR1 GTSNPN and CDR2 SVGIG. Measured from the cysteine to the phenylalanine, the CDR3 is 13 residues long. CDR3 DNA is the only sequence kept; it has 39 bases, read in frame from the first base. The V and J ends are trimmed by 5 bases and 6 bases, leaving 16 bases between them. A word on this clone: Its antigen has not been determined. The input lacks base qualities; no much larger clone sits a single base away.

TCRbeta CDR3 regions were amplified from genomic DNA using the immunoSEQ Assay, a bias-controlled multiplex PCR. The authors processed their data as follows. Within the assay, amplification of reference gene primers was used to estimate how many nucleated cells each sample contained. To quantify the absolute abundance of each unique TCRbeta CDR3 rearrangement, sequence reads were collapsed and filtered. For each sample, productive Simpson clonality was calculated as the square root of Simpson's diversity index across productive rearrangements. TCRdb limited this immuneACCESS table to in-frame rearrangements with V and J called. A share of clones is missing; checked studies link under half to unresolved V genes, and the rest is unexplained. V, J and clone size are taken as reported in that table, and D and trimming were inferred from the DNA itself. This sample lists approximately 200,000 clones; approximately 78% were detected once. The ten top clones hold approximately 8.7% of the sample.

Overall study outcomes, separate from this receptor: The amount of clinical and demographic metadata varied by source and participant and was provided uncurated.

Participants in the prospective study were enrolled through a virtual design, were aged about 18 to 100 years, and lived in about 25 United States geographic areas. Cohort assignment in the prospective study relied on participant-reported clinical history from a screening survey and a study questionnaire. ImmuneRACE Cohort 3 recovered participants were defined by two consecutive negative NP/OP PCR tests, healthcare professional clearance, or symptom resolution. In the prospective study, whole blood, serum and a nasopharyngeal or oropharyngeal swab were collected from each participant by mobile phlebotomists. Additional blood draws and questionnaires over an approximately 2-month period could optionally be provided by prospective study participants. Prospective study blood samples were shipped either frozen or at room temperature before DNA extraction.

The chain couples TRBV30 to TRBJ1-2; the D gene is unclear. Sequences were obtained from PBMCs or T cells enriched from blood (not recorded which). This receptor was obtained from a man between 35 and 55 years old who had recovered from COVID-19. The DNA sequence is given as TGTGCCTGGTCCGCGCGCAGGAGGCATGGCTACACCTTC. Translated, this gives CAWSARRRHGYTF.